This T cell receptor beta chain originates from a study of Ad26.COV2.S vaccination and SARS-CoV-2 variants (dated by TCRdb to about 2021). The study in broad terms: Donors in the vaccine arm were drawn from COV1001, a phase I-IIa trial of Ad26.COV2.S in healthy adults that was multicentre, randomized, double-blind and placebo-controlled. Ad26.COV2.S was given intramuscularly at 5x10^10 or 1x10^11 viral particles, as a single shot or as two shots 56 days apart. The specificity and breadth of SARS-CoV-2-reactive T cell receptors after Ad26.COV2.S vaccination were assessed by TCRbeta repertoire sequencing. The TCR-sequenced set comprised about 30 samples: around 20 Ad26.COV2.S vaccine recipients, 5 placebo recipients and 8 SARS-CoV-2 convalescent individuals. Trial participants were randomized into five groups of five, in which low-dose or high-dose Ad26.COV2.S was given once or twice, or placebo was given on both occasions. Investigators remained blinded to trial group allocation during experiments and outcome assessment. Study-level results and caveats: The authors noted that total T cell responses may have been underestimated by the TCR breadth and depth analyses. Substantial breadth of spike-specific CD8+ and CD4+ T cell responses was reported after vaccination. Non-spike TCR breadth was comparable between vaccine and placebo recipients, consistent with the vaccine containing only spike. Comparing responses between vaccine doses or regimens was not something the study was powered to do. Ad26.COV2.S recipients had higher spike-specific TCR breadth than placebo recipients (P = 0.0014).

The immunoSEQ Assay was used to sequence TCRbeta CDR3 regions. After extraction, genomic DNA underwent amplification by bias-controlled multiplex PCR, followed by high-throughput sequencing. In the paper's pipeline: To quantify the absolute abundance of every unique TCRbeta CDR3 region, sequences were collapsed and filtered. T cell fraction was estimated by normalizing TCRbeta template counts to usable DNA, which was measured by amplifying reference genes present in all nucleated cells. Repertoire TCRs were annotated as SARS-CoV-2-specific by exact matching of V gene, CDR3 amino acid sequence and J gene to a known reactive TCR set. The reference SARS-CoV-2 TCR set was derived from MIRA and filtered for enrichment in COVID-19-positive ImmuneCODE repertoires, a step that removed public or cross-reactive TCRs. Using the MIRA antigens, annotated TCRs were further analysed by specific ORF or by position within an ORF. Breadth was defined as the number of annotated unique rearrangements divided by the total number of unique productive rearrangements, and depth was defined as the summed frequency of the annotated unique rearrangements. TCR breadth was compared between groups using two-sided Wilcoxon rank-sum tests. As stored in TCRdb, this immuneACCESS dataset retains in-frame rearrangements with V and J assigned. A fraction of the clones does not appear; measured against another copy, unresolved V genes explain less than half of the discrepancy, and the remainder lacks a known reason. The V and J calls and clone size come from that table; D and trimming were worked out from the DNA. A total of under 550,000 clones appear in this sample, approximately 87% of them only once. In total, the top ten clones hold 3.6% of the sample.

A note on this clone: Its antigen is still unknown. Base-call qualities are not available, and no considerably larger clone is one nucleotide away.

The intended sense of this specimen's treatment or condition label: roughly 19 received Ad26.COV2.S at low or high dose, single or two shots; a few received placebo; per-sample allocation not given. Repertoires of vaccine and placebo recipients were sequenced from samples collected on day 63 after the first injection. In Cohort 1b, about two dozen adults aged 18-55 years were enrolled at a single site in Boston, USA, between 29 July and 7 August 2020. Ad26.COV2.S consisted of a replication-incompetent adenovirus type 26 vector by which a prefusion-stabilized SARS-CoV-2 spike protein from the original Wuhan strain was expressed. Trimming takes 4 bases from V and 6 bases from J, and the germline ends sit 4 bases apart. Reading the germline V gene (reference sequence) gives CDR1 SEHNR and CDR2 FQNEAQ. The CDR3 holds 12 amino acids from the cysteine to the phenylalanine. Solely the CDR3 DNA is kept, with 36 bases framed from the first base.

This sample comprised peripheral blood, obtained in a trial of Ad26.COV2.S vaccine versus placebo. Here the chain combines TRBV7-9 and TRBJ2-6; the D gene cannot be named for sure. The TCR sequence derives from a person aged 18 to 65 who received the Ad26.COV2.S COVID-19 vaccine or a placebo. The CDR3 region has the sequence CASSSSANVLTF. The DNA sequence is as follows: TGTGCCAGCAGCTCCTCGGCCAACGTCCTGACTTTC.